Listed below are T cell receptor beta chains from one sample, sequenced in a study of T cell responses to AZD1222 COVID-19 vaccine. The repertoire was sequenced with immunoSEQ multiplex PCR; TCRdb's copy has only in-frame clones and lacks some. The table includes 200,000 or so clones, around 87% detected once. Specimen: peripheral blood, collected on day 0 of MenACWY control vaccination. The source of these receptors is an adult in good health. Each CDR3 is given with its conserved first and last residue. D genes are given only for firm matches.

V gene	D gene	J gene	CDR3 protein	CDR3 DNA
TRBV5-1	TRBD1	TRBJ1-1	CASSLDRGRNTEAFF	TGCGCCAGCAGCTTGGACAGGGGGAGGAACACTGAAGCTTTCTTT
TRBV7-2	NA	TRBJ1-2	CASSLVTGGDGYTF	TGTGCCAGCAGCTTAGTAACGGGGGGGGATGGCTACACCTTC
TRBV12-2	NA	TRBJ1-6	CALPSGIRTSPLHF	TGTGCACTCCCCTCCGGGATAAGAACCTCACCCCTCCACTTT
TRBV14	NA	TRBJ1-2	CASSGGTGYGYTF	TGTGCCAGCAGCGGGGGCACCGGCTATGGCTACACCTTC
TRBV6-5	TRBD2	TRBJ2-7	CASNLAGGEQYF	TGTGCCAGCAACCTAGCGGGAGGCGAGCAGTACTTC
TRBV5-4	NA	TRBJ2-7	CASSLRGGGSYEQYF	TGTGCCAGCAGCTTGAGGGGGGGAGGCTCCTACGAGCAGTACTTC
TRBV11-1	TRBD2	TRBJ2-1	CASSKAGNSYNEQFF	TGTGCCAGCAGCAAAGCGGGGAACTCCTACAATGAGCAGTTCTTC
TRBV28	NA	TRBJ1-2	CASSLGSRHYGYTF	TGTGCCAGCAGTTTGGGTAGCCGTCACTATGGCTACACCTTC
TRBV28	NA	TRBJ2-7	CASSLGGLTSYEQYF	TGTGCCAGCAGTTTAGGAGGCCTTACTTCCTACGAGCAGTACTTC
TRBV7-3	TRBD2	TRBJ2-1	CASSPSTSGSFDEQFF	TGTGCCAGCAGCCCCTCTACTAGCGGGAGTTTTGATGAGCAGTTCTTC
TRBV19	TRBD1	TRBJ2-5	CASSTTGVPKETQYF	TGTGCCAGTTCGACTACAGGGGTACCCAAAGAGACCCAGTACTTC
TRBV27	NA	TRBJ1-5	CASSLLTVNQPQHF	TGTGCCAGCAGTTTATTGACAGTCAATCAGCCCCAGCATTTT
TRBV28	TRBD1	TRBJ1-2	CASSFMGQGAYGYTF	TGTGCCAGCAGTTTCATGGGACAGGGGGCATATGGCTACACCTTC
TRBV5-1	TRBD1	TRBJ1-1	CASSEQGALNTEAFF	TGCGCCAGCAGCGAACAGGGGGCTTTGAACACTGAAGCTTTCTTT